This T cell receptor beta chain was identified in a study of blood T cell repertoires in COVID-19. Only in-frame clones appear in the TCRdb table, and some are missing; sequencing was by immunoSEQ multiplex PCR. The profile shows fewer than 500,000 clones, around 87% of them singletons. The germline CDR1 and CDR2 sequences are MNHEY and SVGAGI. This CDR3 is 13 amino acids long. V shed 4 bases and J shed 6 bases, with 13 bases lying between them. Sequenced sample: PBMCs or T cells enriched from blood (not recorded which). The receptor comes from a man aged 30-40 years who had recovered from COVID-19. This sequence joins TRBV6-5 and TRBJ2-7; D not certain. CDR3 in DNA: TGTGCCAGCAGTTCTGAATTTCTAGGCGAGCAGTACTTC. Translated, it gives CASSSEFLGEQYF.